A selection of T cell receptor beta chains follows, all from one sample in a study of T cell responses to AZD1222 COVID-19 vaccine. Here immunoSEQ multiplex PCR was the method, and the copy in TCRdb shows in-frame clones only, minus some. The table lists 95,000 to 150,000 clones, 89% of them singletons. Here the sequenced sample was peripheral blood, taken on day 0 of AZD1222 vaccination. The receptors were gathered from an adult in good health. Each CDR3 is given with its conserved first and last residue. A D gene is named only where the DNA matches it firmly. The size of a clone is reported for some rows only, either as once, few or many, or as a class for expanded clones.

size	J	V	D	DNA	CDR3
-	TRBJ1-2	TRBV5-8	-	TGTGCCAGCAGCTTGACGCTAAGAATTGGCTACACCTTC	CASSLTLRIGYTF
-	TRBJ2-5	TRBV18	TRBD2	TGTGCCAGCCAGCGGGGGGAGTACCAAGAGACCCAGTACTTC	CASQRGEYQETQYF
-	TRBJ2-7	TRBV3-1/TRBV3-2	TRBD1	TGTGCCAGCAGCCTTTGGACAGGTGAACCACCCGAGCAGTACTTC	CASSLWTGEPPEQYF
once	TRBJ2-7	TRBV15	TRBD2	TGTGCCACCAGCAGCAGACTAGCGGGGGGTGAGCAGTACTTC	CATSSRLAGGEQYF
-	TRBJ2-7	TRBV13	-	TGTGCCAGCAGCTTAGGGGGGTACGAGCAGTACTTC	CASSLGGYEQYF
once	TRBJ1-1	TRBV5-1	-	TGCGCCAGCAGCTTGACAGGGAACACTGAAGCTTTCTTT	CASSLTGNTEAFF
-	TRBJ1-1	TRBV14	-	TGTGCCAGCAGCCACGAAAGGAACACTGAAGCTTTCTTT	CASSHERNTEAFF
few	TRBJ1-1	TRBV30	-	TGTGCCTTGGAACGGGGTTGGGGGAACACTGAAGCTTTCTTT	CALERGWGNTEAFF
-	TRBJ2-1	TRBV25-1	-	TGTGCCAGCAGTGGATCTCACGGATGGGGCAATGAGCAGTTCTTC	CASSGSHGWGNEQFF
-	TRBJ2-7	TRBV28	TRBD2	TGTGCCAGCCAGGGACTAGCGGGAGTATACGAGCAGTACTTC	CASQGLAGVYEQYF
-	TRBJ1-1	TRBV7-9	-	TGTGCCAGCACCCCGGACAGGAACACTGAAGCTTTCTTT	CASTPDRNTEAFF
-	TRBJ2-5	TRBV12-3/TRBV12-4	-	TGTGCCAGCAGTTTATCTAGGATAGGGACCCAGTACTTC	CASSLSRIGTQYF
-	TRBJ2-5	TRBV6-1	-	TGTGCCAGCAGTGATGTACCGGAGACGAACCAAGAGACCCAGTACTTC	CASSDVPETNQETQYF
-	TRBJ1-5	TRBV4-1	-	TGCGCCAGCAGCCAAGAAAGGGCCGGCGGCAAAAATCAGCCCCAGCATTTT	CASSQERAGGKNQPQHF
-	TRBJ2-1	TRBV9	TRBD2	TGTGCCAGCAGCGTTCCCCGGGGGGGTGAGCAGTTCTTC	CASSVPRGGEQFF
few	TRBJ2-5	TRBV25-1	-	TGTGCCAGCAGTGACCCCCGGTTTCGGGAGACCCAGTACTTC	CASSDPRFRETQYF
-	TRBJ2-1	TRBV30	TRBD2	TGTGCCTGGAGTGTCGCTAGCGGGACCTACAATGAGCAGTTCTTC	CAWSVASGTYNEQFF
-	TRBJ1-2	TRBV6-5	-	TGTGCCAGCAGTTTCGCCGGAGCCGATGGCTACACCTTC	CASSFAGADGYTF
once	TRBJ2-7	TRBV11-3	TRBD1	TGTGCCAGCAGCTTAGGACCGGGACAGGGGTACTTC	CASSLGPGQGYF
once	TRBJ2-7	TRBV3-1/TRBV3-2	-	TGTGCCAGCAGCCGGGAGGGGGCCTACGAGCAGTACTTC	CASSREGAYEQYF
-	TRBJ1-5	TRBV27	-	TGTGCCAGCAGTTTAGTCTTCGGGACTAATCAGCCCCAGCATTTT	CASSLVFGTNQPQHF
-	TRBJ1-5	TRBV12-3/TRBV12-4	-	TGTGCCAGCAGTCTCGTCAGACAGCCCCAGCATTTT	CASSLVRQPQHF
-	TRBJ2-7	TRBV28	TRBD1	TGTGCCAGCAGTCCTCATCCCGGCGCGACAGGGATGTACGAGCAGTACTTC	CASSPHPGATGMYEQYF
-	TRBJ2-2	TRBV5-1	-	TGCGCCAGCAGCTTGACTGGCCCCGGGGAGCTGTTTTTT	CASSLTGPGELFF
-	TRBJ2-1	TRBV19	TRBD2	TGTGCCAGTAGTGGAGACAGAAACATCGGGGCTAGCGGCGAGTACAATGAGCAGTTCTTC	CASSGDRNIGASGEYNEQFF
-	TRBJ2-1	TRBV29-1	-	TGCAGCCCCCTCGGGGGAGATAGGAATGAGCAGTTCTTC	CSPLGGDRNEQFF
-	TRBJ1-1	TRBV7-3	TRBD1	TGTGCCAGCAGCTTCCGGGACAGGGGTTTCACTGAAGCTTTCTTT	CASSFRDRGFTEAFF
-	TRBJ1-5	TRBV30	TRBD1	TGTGCCTGGGAGACAGGGGTAGATCAGCCCCAGCATTTT	CAWETGVDQPQHF
-	TRBJ1-5	TRBV5-1	-	TGCGCCAGCAGCTTGGAGGGGGGGACCCGCAATCAGCCCCAGCATTTT	CASSLEGGTRNQPQHF
-	TRBJ2-3	TRBV12-3/TRBV12-4	-	TGTGCCAGCAGTCTCTCCGTAGATACGCAGTATTTT	CASSLSVDTQYF
once	TRBJ1-3	TRBV11-3	-	TGTGCCAGCAGCTTAGAGAGTGCGGCTGGTGGAAACACCATATATTTT	CASSLESAAGGNTIYF
-	TRBJ2-1	TRBV5-4	-	TGTGCCAGCAGCTCGACGGAGACCTACAATGAGCAGTTCTTC	CASSSTETYNEQFF
-	TRBJ2-5	TRBV21-1	-	TGTGCCAGCAGCAAAGCAGGGACAGGGGGGGAAGAGACCCAGTACTTC	CASSKAGTGGEETQYF
-	TRBJ2-3	TRBV27	-	TGTGCCAGCAGTTTAGGGGGGTCGGGTACGCAGTATTTT	CASSLGGSGTQYF
-	TRBJ2-1	TRBV10-3	-	TGTGCCATCAGTGAGTCGGGACTCCGGAATGAGCAGTTCTTC	CAISESGLRNEQFF
-	TRBJ2-2	TRBV5-1	-	TGCGCCAGCAGCCACGAAGGGGGGGCCAACACCGGGGAGCTGTTTTTT	CASSHEGGANTGELFF
-	TRBJ2-7	TRBV4-1	-	TGCGCCAGCAGCCAAATCTCGGGCGAGCAGTACTTC	CASSQISGEQYF
-	TRBJ2-7	TRBV7-9	-	TGTGCCAGCAGCTTCACCAAATACGAGCAGTACTTC	CASSFTKYEQYF
-	TRBJ1-2	TRBV5-5	TRBD1	TGTGCCAGCAGCCCCTCGATTCCGGGACAGGGTTATCGTGGCTACACCTTC	CASSPSIPGQGYRGYTF
-	TRBJ1-5	TRBV19	-	TGTGCCAGTAGTATAACTGGGGTTAGCAATCAGCCCCAGCATTTT	CASSITGVSNQPQHF
-	TRBJ2-3	TRBV13	TRBD2	TGTGCCACCTCATCACTAGCGGGAAGCACAGATACGCAGTATTTT	CATSSLAGSTDTQYF
-	TRBJ1-3	TRBV9	-	TGTGCCAGCAGCGCTGTACAGTTAGACTCTGGAAACACCATATATTTT	CASSAVQLDSGNTIYF
-	TRBJ2-5	TRBV11-3	-	TGTGCCAGCAGCTTAGGTAGGGGGCAAGAGACCCAGTACTTC	CASSLGRGQETQYF
-	TRBJ2-5	TRBV14	-	TGTGCCAGCAGCAACAGGGTTTGGGAGACCCAGTACTTC	CASSNRVWETQYF
once	TRBJ1-2	TRBV5-8	-	TGTGCCAGCAGCCCCCGGGGGGCTAACTATGGCTACACCTTC	CASSPRGANYGYTF
-	TRBJ2-7	TRBV29-1	-	TGCAGCGTCGGACTCGACAGGACAGAGGTCGAGCAGTACTTC	CSVGLDRTEVEQYF
-	TRBJ1-1	TRBV6-5	-	TGTGCCAGCAGTTATTCTGGGGGCGAATACACTGAAGCTTTCTTT	CASSYSGGEYTEAFF
-	TRBJ2-7	TRBV4-2	TRBD2	TGTGCCAGCAGCCCCCCCCGGGAGGCGGACGAGCAGTACTTC	CASSPPREADEQYF